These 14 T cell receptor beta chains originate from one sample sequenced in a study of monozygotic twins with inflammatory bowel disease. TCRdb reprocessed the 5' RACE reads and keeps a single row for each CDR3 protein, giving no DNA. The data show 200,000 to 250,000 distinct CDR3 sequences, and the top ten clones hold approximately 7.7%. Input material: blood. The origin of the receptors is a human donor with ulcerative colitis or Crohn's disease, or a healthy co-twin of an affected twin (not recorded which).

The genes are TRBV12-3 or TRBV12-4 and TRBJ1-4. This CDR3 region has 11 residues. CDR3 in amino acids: CASSLWEKLFF.

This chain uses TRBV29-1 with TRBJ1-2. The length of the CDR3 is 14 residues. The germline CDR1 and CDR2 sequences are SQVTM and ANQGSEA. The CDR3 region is CSVDPGGVRYGYTF.

This CDR3 is CASSVTLRGESYEQYF. The chain combines TRBV25-1 with TRBJ2-7; checking the TCRdb D call of TRBD1 is not possible without DNA. The CDR3 spans 16 residues. Germline V gives CDR1 MGHDK, CDR2 SYGVNS.

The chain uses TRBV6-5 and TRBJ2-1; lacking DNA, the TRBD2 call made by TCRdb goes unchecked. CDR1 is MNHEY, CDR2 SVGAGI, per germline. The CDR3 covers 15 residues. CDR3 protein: CASSYEAGEANEQFF.

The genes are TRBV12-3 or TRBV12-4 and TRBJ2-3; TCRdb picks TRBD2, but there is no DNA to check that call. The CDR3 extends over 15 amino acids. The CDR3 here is CASSPRGGTTDTQYF.

The CDR3 sequence is CASSSGYGYTF. J is TRBJ1-2 and V is TRBV5-1. CDR3 length equals 11 residues. The germline V gene encodes CDR1 SGHRS and CDR2 YFSETQ.

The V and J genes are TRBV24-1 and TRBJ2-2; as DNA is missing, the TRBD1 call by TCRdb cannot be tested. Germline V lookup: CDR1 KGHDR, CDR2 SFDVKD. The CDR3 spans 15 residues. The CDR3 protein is CATSAGTPIGGELFF.

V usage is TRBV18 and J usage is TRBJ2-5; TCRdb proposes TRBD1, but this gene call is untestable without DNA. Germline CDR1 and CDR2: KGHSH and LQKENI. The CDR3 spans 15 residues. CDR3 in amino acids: CASSPPDQGSGTQYF.

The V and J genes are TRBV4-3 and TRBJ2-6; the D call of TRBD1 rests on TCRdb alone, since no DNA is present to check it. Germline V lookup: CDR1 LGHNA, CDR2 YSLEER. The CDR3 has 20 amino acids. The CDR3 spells CASSQDNPAGALAGANVLTF.

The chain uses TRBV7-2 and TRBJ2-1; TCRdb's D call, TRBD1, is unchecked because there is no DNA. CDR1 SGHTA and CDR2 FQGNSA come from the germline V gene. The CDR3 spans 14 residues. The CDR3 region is CASSLGGITNEQFF.

CDR3 protein: CASSLSLEAFF. V gene TRBV28 combines with J gene TRBJ1-1. This CDR3 comprises 11 residues. CDR1 is MDHEN, CDR2 SYDVKM, per germline.

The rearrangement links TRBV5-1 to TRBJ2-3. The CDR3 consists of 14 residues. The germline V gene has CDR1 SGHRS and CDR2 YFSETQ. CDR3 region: CASSSEVSTDTQYF.

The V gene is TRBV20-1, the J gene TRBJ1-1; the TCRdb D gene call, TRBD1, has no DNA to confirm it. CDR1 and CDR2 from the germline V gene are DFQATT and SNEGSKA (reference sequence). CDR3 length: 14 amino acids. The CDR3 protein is CSARGVNVNTEAFF.

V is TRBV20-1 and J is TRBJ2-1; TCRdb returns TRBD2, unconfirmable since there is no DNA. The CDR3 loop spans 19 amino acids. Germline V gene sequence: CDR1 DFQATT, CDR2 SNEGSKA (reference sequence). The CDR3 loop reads CSARPQLAGGPGVYNEQFF.